Following are 2 T cell receptor beta chains from one sample sequenced in a study of blood T cell repertoires in COVID-19. The repertoire was sequenced with immunoSEQ multiplex PCR; TCRdb's copy has only in-frame clones and lacks some. Here the sample spans 80,000 or so clones, approximately 78% being singletons. Sequencing used peripheral blood. The origin of the receptors is a man aged 55-75 years with acute or convalescent COVID-19.

This clone was detected a few times. The rearrangement links TRBV12-5 to TRBJ2-5, with D tentatively TRBD2 (5 bases). V lost 2 bases to trimming and J lost 4 bases, with 8 bases between them. The CDR3 runs to 13 residues. Germline loops: CDR1 LGHNT, CDR2 FRNRAP. The chain's CDR3 is CASGLSLGETQYF. The CDR3 DNA reads TGTGCTAGTGGTTTGTCACTAGGAGAGACCCAGTACTTC.

This chain joins TRBV5-1 and TRBJ2-2; D remains ambiguous. This CDR3 contains 12 residues. Germline V lookup: CDR1 SGHRS, CDR2 YFSETQ. V lost 4 bases to trimming and J lost 8 bases, with 9 bases between them. CDR3 sequence: CASSDQAGELFF. The CDR3 DNA follows: TGCGCCAGCAGCGATCAGGCTGGGGAGCTGTTTTTT. The complete variable domain, with remaining parts taken from reference TRBV5-1 and TRBJ2-2, reads KAGVTQTPRYLIKTRGQQVTLSCSPISGHRSVSWYQQTPGQGLQFLFEYFSETQRNKGNFPGRFSGRQFSNSRSEMNVSTLELGDSALYLCASSDQAGELFFGEGSRLTVL.